This TCR beta chain was recorded in a study of OX40 agonist ivuxolimab in advanced cancers. Overall study context: The treatment was a fully human IgG2 OX40 agonist, ivuxolimab. Partial response was recorded in three patients: one hepatocellular carcinoma and two cutaneous melanoma cases. While on treatment, patients had intravenous ivuxolimab at 0.01 to 10 mg/kg every 2 weeks. Regarding the study as a whole: Clonal expansion was seen in CD4+ and CD8+ blood T cells by week 6 at 0.1 to 3.0 mg/kg.

Using immunoSEQ multiplex PCR, the repertoire was profiled, and TCRdb retains in-frame clones only, with some absent. The sample yields some 44,000 clones, around 88% seen once. Germline V gene sequence: CDR1 SEHNR, CDR2 FQNEAQ (reference sequence). This CDR3 contains 14 residues. Trimming pared 1 base from V and 7 bases from J, leaving 10 bases between. Regarding this clone: The antigen is unknown.

The receptor was derived from an adult with an advanced solid tumor such as melanoma, head and neck, liver or kidney cancer. This chain links TRBV7-9 with TRBJ1-4; D is ambiguous. The sequencing here drew on CD4+ or CD8+ T cells sorted from blood, taken in a trial of the OX40 agonist ivuxolimab. In DNA form, the CDR3 reads TGTGCCAGCAGCTTAGGCTCTAACGGTGAAAAACTGTTTTTT. This codes for CASSLGSNGEKLFF.